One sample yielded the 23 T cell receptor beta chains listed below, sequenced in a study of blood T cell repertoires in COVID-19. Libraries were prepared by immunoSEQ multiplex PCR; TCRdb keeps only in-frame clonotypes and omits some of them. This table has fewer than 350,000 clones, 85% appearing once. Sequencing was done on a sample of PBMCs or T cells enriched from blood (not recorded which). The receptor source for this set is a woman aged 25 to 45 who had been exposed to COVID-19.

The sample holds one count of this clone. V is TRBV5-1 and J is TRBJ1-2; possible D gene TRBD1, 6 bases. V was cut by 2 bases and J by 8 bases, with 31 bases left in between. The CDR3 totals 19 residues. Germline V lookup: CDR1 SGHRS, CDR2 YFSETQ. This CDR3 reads CASSFKLGAFPGGGFGYTF. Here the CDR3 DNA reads TGCGCCAGCAGCTTTAAATTGGGTGCTTTTCCGGGGGGCGGGTTCGGCTACACCTTC.

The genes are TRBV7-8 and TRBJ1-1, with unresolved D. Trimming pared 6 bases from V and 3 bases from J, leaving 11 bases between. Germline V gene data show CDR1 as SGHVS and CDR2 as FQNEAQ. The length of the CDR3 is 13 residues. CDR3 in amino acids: CASRNSFDTEAFF. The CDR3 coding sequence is TGTGCCAGCAGGAACAGTTTTGACACTGAAGCTTTCTTT.

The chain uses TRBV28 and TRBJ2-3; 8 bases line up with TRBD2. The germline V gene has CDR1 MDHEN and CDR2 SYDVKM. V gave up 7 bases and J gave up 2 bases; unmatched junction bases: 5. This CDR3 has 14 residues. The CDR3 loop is CASIFGRDTDTQYF. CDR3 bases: TGTGCCAGCATATTCGGGAGGGACACAGATACGCAGTATTTT.

The CDR3 nucleotides are TGTGCCAGTAGTAGTATGGCGGGTCGGGGCCAAGAGACCCAGTACTTC. This translates into CASSSMAGRGQETQYF. The J gene is TRBJ2-5, the V gene TRBV19; D is perhaps TRBD2 (5 bases). The V and J ends lost 4 bases and 1 base respectively, with 16 bases between them. Germline V gene sequence: CDR1 LNHDA, CDR2 SQIVND (reference sequence). CDR3 size: 16 residues.

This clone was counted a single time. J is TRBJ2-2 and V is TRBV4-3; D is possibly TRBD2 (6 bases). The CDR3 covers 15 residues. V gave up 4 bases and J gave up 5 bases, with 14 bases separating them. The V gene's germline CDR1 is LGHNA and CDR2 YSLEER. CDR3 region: CASSPPQRATGELFF. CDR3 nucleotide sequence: TGCGCCAGCAGCCCACCCCAGCGGGCAACCGGGGAGCTGTTTTTT.

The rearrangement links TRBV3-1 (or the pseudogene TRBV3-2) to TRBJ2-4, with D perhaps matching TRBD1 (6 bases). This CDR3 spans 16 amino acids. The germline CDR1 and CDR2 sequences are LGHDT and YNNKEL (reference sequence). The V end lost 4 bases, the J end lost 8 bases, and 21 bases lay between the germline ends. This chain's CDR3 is CASSRTGTRGVDIQYF. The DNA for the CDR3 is TGTGCCAGCAGCCGAACCGGGACCAGGGGTGTGGACATTCAGTACTTC.

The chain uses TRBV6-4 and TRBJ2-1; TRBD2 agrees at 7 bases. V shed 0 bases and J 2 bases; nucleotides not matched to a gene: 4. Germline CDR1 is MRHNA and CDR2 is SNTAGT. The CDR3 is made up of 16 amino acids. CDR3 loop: CASSDSGTITYNEQFF. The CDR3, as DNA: TGTGCCAGCAGTGACTCCGGGACTATCACCTACAATGAGCAGTTCTTC.

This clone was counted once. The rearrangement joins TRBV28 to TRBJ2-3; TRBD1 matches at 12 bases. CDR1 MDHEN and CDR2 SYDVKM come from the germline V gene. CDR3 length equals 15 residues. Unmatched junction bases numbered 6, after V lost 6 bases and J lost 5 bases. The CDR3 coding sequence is TGTGCCAGCAGCCGGGGACAGGGGGCTGGAGATACGCAGTATTTT. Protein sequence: CASSRGQGAGDTQYF.

The CDR3: CASSAQRGKETQYF. The CDR3 DNA reads TGTGCCAGTAGTGCCCAGCGGGGGAAAGAGACCCAGTACTTC. The chain is built from TRBV19 and TRBJ2-5; 8 positions match TRBD2. Germline-derived CDR1 and CDR2 are LNHDA and SQIVND (reference sequence). The CDR3 loop spans 14 amino acids. The V gene end was trimmed by 5 bases and the J gene end by 3 bases; junction bases not matched to a gene: 5.

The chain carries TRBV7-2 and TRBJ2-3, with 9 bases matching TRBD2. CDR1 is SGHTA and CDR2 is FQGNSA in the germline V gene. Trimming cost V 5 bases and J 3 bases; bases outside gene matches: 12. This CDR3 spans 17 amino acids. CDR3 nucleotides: TGTGCCAGCAGCCCTAAGGGGCGGGGGGGCCGGACAGATACGCAGTATTTT. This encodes CASSPKGRGGRTDTQYF.

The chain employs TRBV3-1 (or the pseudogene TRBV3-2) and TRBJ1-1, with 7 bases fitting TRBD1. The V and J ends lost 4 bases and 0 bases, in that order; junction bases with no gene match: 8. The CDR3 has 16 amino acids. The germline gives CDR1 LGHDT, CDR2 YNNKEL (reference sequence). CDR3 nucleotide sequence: TGTGCCAGCAGCCCTCGGCAGGGGGGCATGAACACTGAAGCTTTCTTT. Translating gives CASSPRQGGMNTEAFF.

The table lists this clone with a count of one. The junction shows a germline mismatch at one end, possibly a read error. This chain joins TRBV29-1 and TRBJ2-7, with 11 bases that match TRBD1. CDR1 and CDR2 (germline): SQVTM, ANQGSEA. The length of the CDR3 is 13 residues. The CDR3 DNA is TGCAGCGTGGAAGGGACAGGGGGTCTCGAGCAGTACTTC. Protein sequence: CSVEGTGGLEQYF.

The CDR3 loop is CASSKRDRGELGYTF. CDR3 nucleotides: TGTGCCAGCAGCAAGAGGGACAGGGGTGAATTGGGCTACACCTTC. The chain joins TRBV6-2 or TRBV6-3 to TRBJ1-2, with 10 bases fitting TRBD1. The CDR3 length is 15 residues. V was clipped by 6 bases and J by 8 bases; unmatched bases: 12. Germline V gene data show CDR1 as MNHEY and CDR2 as SVGEGT.

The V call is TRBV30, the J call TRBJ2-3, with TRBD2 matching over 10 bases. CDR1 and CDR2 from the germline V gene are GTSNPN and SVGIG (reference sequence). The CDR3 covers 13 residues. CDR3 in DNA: TGTGCTTCCGGGACTAGCGGCACAGATACGCAGTATTTT. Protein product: CASGTSGTDTQYF.

CDR3 sequence reads: CASSLYSGGGTDTQYF. The CDR3 DNA sequence: TGTGCCAGCAGCTTGTATTCGGGGGGCGGCACAGATACGCAGTATTTT. This rearrangement joins TRBV5-6 to TRBJ2-3; the D gene is possibly TRBD2 (7 bases). The length of the CDR3 is 16 residues. CDR1 is SGHDT and CDR2 is YYEEEE in the germline V gene. V lost 1 base and J lost 1, with 13 bases in between.

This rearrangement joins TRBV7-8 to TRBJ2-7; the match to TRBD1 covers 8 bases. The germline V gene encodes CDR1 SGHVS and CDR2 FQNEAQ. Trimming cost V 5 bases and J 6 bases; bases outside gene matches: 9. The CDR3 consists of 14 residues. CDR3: CASSRAQGAVEQYF. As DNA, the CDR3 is TGTGCCAGCAGCCGAGCCCAGGGGGCCGTCGAGCAGTACTTC.

CDR3 region: CASDPGQNNSPLHF. CDR3 in DNA: TGTGCCAGCGACCCGGGACAGAATAATTCACCCCTCCACTTT. The J gene is TRBJ1-6, the V gene TRBV7-9, with 7 bases that match TRBD1. This CDR3 has 14 residues. CDR1 and CDR2 from the germline V gene are SEHNR and FQNEAQ (reference sequence). Trimming at V came to 8 bases and at J to 5 bases, leaving 6 bases not matched to a gene.

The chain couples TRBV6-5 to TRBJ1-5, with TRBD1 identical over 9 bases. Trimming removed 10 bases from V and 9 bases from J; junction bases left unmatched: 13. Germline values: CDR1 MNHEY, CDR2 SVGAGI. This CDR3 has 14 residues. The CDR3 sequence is CAIHRDRVSLPQHF. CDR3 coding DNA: TGTGCCATCCACCGGGACAGGGTATCGTTGCCCCAGCATTTT.

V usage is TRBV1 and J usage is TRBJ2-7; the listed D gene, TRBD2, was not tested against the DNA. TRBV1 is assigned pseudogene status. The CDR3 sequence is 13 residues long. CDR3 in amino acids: CTTGTSGNYEQYF. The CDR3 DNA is TGCACCACCGGGACTAGCGGGAACTACGAGCAGTACTTC.

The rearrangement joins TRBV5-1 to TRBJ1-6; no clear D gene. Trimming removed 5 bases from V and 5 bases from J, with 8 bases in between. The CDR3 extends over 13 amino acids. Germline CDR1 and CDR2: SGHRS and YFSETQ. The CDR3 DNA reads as TGCGCCAGCAGTTCGGGGAATAATTCACCCCTCCACTTT. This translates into CASSSGNNSPLHF.

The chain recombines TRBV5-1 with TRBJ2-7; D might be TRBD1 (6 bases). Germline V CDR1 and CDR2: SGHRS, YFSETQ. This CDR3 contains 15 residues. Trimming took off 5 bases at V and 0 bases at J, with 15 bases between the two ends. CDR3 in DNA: TGCGCCAGCAGACAGGACAGTACGAGCTCCTACGAGCAGTACTTC. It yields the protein CASRQDSTSSYEQYF.

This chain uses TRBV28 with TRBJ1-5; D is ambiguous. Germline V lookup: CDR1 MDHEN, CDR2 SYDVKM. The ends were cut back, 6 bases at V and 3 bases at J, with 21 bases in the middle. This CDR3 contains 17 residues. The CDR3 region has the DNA TGTGCCAGCAGCCTTACGGATGGTGGGCAGTTCAATCAGCCCCAGCATTTT. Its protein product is CASSLTDGGQFNQPQHF. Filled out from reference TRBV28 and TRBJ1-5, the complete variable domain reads DVKVTQSSRYLVKRTGEKVFLECVQDMDHENMFWYRQDPGLGLRLIYFSYDVKMKEKGDIPEGYSVSREKKERFSLILESASTNQTSMYLCASSLTDGGQFNQPQHFGDGTRLSIL.

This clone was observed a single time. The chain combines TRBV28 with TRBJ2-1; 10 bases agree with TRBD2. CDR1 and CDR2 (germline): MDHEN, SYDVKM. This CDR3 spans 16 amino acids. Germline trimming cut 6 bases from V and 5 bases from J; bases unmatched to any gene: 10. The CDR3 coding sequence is TGTGCCAGCAGCCCCCCAGAAGCGGGAGGGAACAATGAGCAGTTCTTC. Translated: CASSPPEAGGNNEQFF.